One and the same sample provided the 32 T cell receptor beta chains below, sequenced in a study of T cells after yellow fever vaccination (dated by TCRdb to about 2019). Libraries were made using 5' RACE. Sequencing took place on an Illumina HiSeq 2500. TCRdb trimmed public reads at Q25 via fastp, called clones via MiXCR and kept in-frame beta chains. Every entry covers one CDR3 protein and lists the most common genes and DNA from its rows. The sample yields 60,000 to 85,000 distinct CDR3 sequences; approximately 6.1% were counted once. The ten largest clones capture more than 35% of the sample. In the paper's terms, the treatment or condition label means: live attenuated yellow fever vaccine strain. This material consisted of CD8+ T cells sorted from PBMCs, taken roughly seven weeks after the first yellow fever vaccination. The receptors originated from a man aged 18 to 30 who received the YFV17D yellow fever vaccine.

This clonotype was detected ten times or more. The V call is TRBV5-1, the J call TRBJ2-5; 9 positions match TRBD1. This CDR3 spans 15 amino acids. The V and J ends lost 4 bases and 3 bases, in that order; junction bases with no gene match: 7. Germline CDR1 and CDR2: SGHRS and YFSETQ. The CDR3 DNA reads TGCGCCAGCAGCCGGACAGGGGAGTTGGAAGAGACCCAGTACTTC. It is translated as CASSRTGELEETQYF.

This clonotype was detected a few times. The chain couples TRBV5-1 to TRBJ1-1; D remains ambiguous. Germline V lookup: CDR1 SGHRS, CDR2 YFSETQ. The CDR3 totals 15 residues. Trimming took off 6 bases at V and 2 bases at J, with 17 bases between the two ends. CDR3 residues: CASTLSGLSNTEAFF. The CDR3 region has the DNA TGCGCCAGCACCCTTTCGGGCTTATCTAACACTGAAGCTTTCTTT. The entire variable domain, with the rest obtained from reference TRBV5-1 and TRBJ1-1, is as follows: KAGVTQTPRYLIKTRGQQVTLSCSPISGHRSVSWYQQTPGQGLQFLFEYFSETQRNKGNFPGRFSGRQFSNSRSEMNVSTLELGDSALYLCASTLSGLSNTEAFFGQGTRLTVV.

This clonotype was counted ten times or more. This rearrangement joins TRBV14 to TRBJ2-1; D possibly corresponds to TRBD1 (6 bases). The CDR3 consists of 17 residues. Germline V lookup: CDR1 SGHDN, CDR2 FVKESK. V lost 1 base, J lost 3 bases, and 16 bases lay in between. CDR3 sequence: CASSQVGGQTRYNEQFF. The CDR3 bases are TGTGCCAGCAGCCAAGTTGGAGGACAGACCCGCTACAATGAGCAGTTCTTC.

This clonotype was counted ten times or more. The chain joins TRBV4-3 to TRBJ2-1; 7 nucleotides line up with TRBD1. The germline CDR1 and CDR2 sequences are LGHNA and YSLEER. The CDR3 sequence is 13 residues long. Trimming at V came to 4 bases and at J to 9 bases, leaving 6 bases not matched to a gene. The CDR3 here is CASSRQGLGEQFF. As DNA, the CDR3 is TGCGCCAGCAGCCGACAGGGTTTAGGTGAGCAGTTCTTC.

In this sample, this clonotype turned up a few times. The V and J genes are TRBV27 and TRBJ1-6; D gene unclear. The CDR3 length is 14 residues. Germline CDR1 and CDR2: MNHEY and SMNVEV (reference sequence). V gave up 8 bases and J gave up 0 bases, with 8 bases separating them. The CDR3 DNA follows: TGTGCCAGCGGGTACCCCTCCTATAATTCACCCCTCCACTTT. Translation: CASGYPSYNSPLHF.

This clonotype was seen once. J is TRBJ1-1 and V is TRBV6-4; possible D gene TRBD1, 6 bases. The CDR3 has 13 residues. The V gene's germline CDR1 is MRHNA and CDR2 SNTAGT. V lost 11 bases and J lost 3, with 16 bases in between. CDR3 nucleotide sequence: TGTGCCCTTCTGGGGGCTGTTGACACTGAAGCTTTCTTT. Protein product: CALLGAVDTEAFF.

This clonotype was recorded a few times. The V call is TRBV5-1, the J call TRBJ2-1, with 9 positions matching TRBD1. Germline trimming cut 3 bases from V and 9 bases from J; bases unmatched to any gene: 13. Germline V gene sequence: CDR1 SGHRS, CDR2 YFSETQ. CDR3 length: 16 residues. In nucleotides, the CDR3 is TGCGCCAGCAGCTCCCCCCTCCGGGACAGGGTAACTGAGCAGTTCTTC. Its translation: CASSSPLRDRVTEQFF.

Note on this clonotype: Germline is not matched at one junction end, which may reflect a read error. The rearrangement joins TRBV20-1 to TRBJ1-3; D is possibly TRBD1 (6 bases). Germline V gene sequence: CDR1 DFQATT, CDR2 SNEGSKA (reference sequence). The CDR3 has 15 residues. This CDR3 is CNARDPGQTGNTIYF. Here the CDR3 DNA reads TGCAATGCTAGAGATCCTGGACAGACTGGAAACACCATATATTTT.

J is TRBJ1-4 and V is TRBV7-9; D unclear. Germline V gene sequence: CDR1 SEHNR, CDR2 FQNEAQ (reference sequence). The CDR3 has 15 amino acids. Trimming left V 5 bases short and J 4 bases short, with 14 bases between. The CDR3 loop is CASSPPGGSNEKLFF. CDR3 nucleotides: TGTGCCAGCAGCCCCCCCGGAGGCAGTAATGAAAAACTGTTTTTT. Full variable domain (missing parts from reference TRBV7-9 and TRBJ1-4): DTGVSQNPRHKITKRGQNVTFRCDPISEHNRLYWYRQTLGQGPEFLTYFQNEAQLEKSRLLSDRFSAERPKGSFSTLEIQRTEQGDSAMYLCASSPPGGSNEKLFFGSGTQLSVL.

This clonotype was detected many times. The rearrangement uses TRBV7-9 and TRBJ2-1, with D possibly TRBD2 on 6 matching bases. The germline V and J ends were trimmed by 3 bases and 8 bases, with 17 bases remaining between them. The V gene's germline CDR1 is SEHNR and CDR2 FQNEAQ (reference sequence). The CDR3 is 15 amino acids. The CDR3 bases are TGTGCCAGCAGCTTTAGACCGGGGGAATTCGATGAGCAGTTCTTC. Amino acid sequence: CASSFRPGEFDEQFF.

The sample holds many counts of this clonotype. This chain connects TRBV7-3 to TRBJ2-1, with D perhaps matching TRBD2 (5 bases). The length of the CDR3 is 13 residues. Per germline, CDR1 SGHTA and CDR2 FQGTGA. The V and J ends lost 8 bases and 8 bases respectively, with 16 bases between them. CDR3: CASGSDSRDEQFF. The CDR3 DNA sequence: TGTGCCAGCGGCAGTGATTCGAGGGATGAGCAGTTCTTC.

The sample holds a few counts of this clonotype. The chain uses TRBV19 and TRBJ1-5, with TRBD1 matching over 8 bases. The CDR3 covers 15 residues. Germline V gives CDR1 LNHDA, CDR2 SQIVND (reference sequence). V trimming: 3 bases; J trimming: 3 bases; junction bases outside the gene matches: 4. The CDR3: CASSITGGYNQPQHF. The CDR3 DNA follows: TGTGCCAGTAGTATCACAGGGGGATACAATCAGCCCCAGCATTTT.

This clonotype was counted a few times. The chain joins TRBV6-1 to TRBJ1-2; TRBD1 matches 10 bases. The CDR3 consists of 12 residues. J lost 8 bases, V lost 8 bases, and 5 bases had no gene match. CDR1 and CDR2 from the germline V gene are MNHNS and SASEGT. CDR3 DNA sequence: TGTGCCAGCCTGAGACAGGGGGCCGGCTACACCTTC. As protein: CASLRQGAGYTF.

This clonotype was observed many times. The chain is built from TRBV6-5 and TRBJ2-7; TRBD2 agrees at 7 bases. The germline V gene has CDR1 MNHEY and CDR2 SVGAGI. The ends lost 0 bases at V and 3 bases at J; junction bases unmatched: 8. This CDR3 region has 16 residues. The CDR3 region has the DNA TGTGCCAGCAGTTACTCGTCGGGGGGTTTCCACTACGAGCAGTACTTC. Its translation is CASSYSSGGFHYEQYF.

V usage is TRBV7-9 and J usage is TRBJ1-1; D is uncertain. Germline V gene sequence: CDR1 SEHNR, CDR2 FQNEAQ (reference sequence). The ends were cut back, 5 bases at V and 5 bases at J, with 12 bases in the middle. CDR3 length: 13 residues. The CDR3 DNA follows: TGTGCCAGCAGCCCGGGAGGAGGGACTGAAGCTTTCTTT. This codes for CASSPGGGTEAFF.

This clonotype was counted at least ten times. V is TRBV27 and J is TRBJ1-2, with D maybe TRBD1 (6 bases). Trimming removed 5 bases from V and 0 bases from J, with 10 bases in between. The germline CDR1 and CDR2 sequences are MNHEY and SMNVEV (reference sequence). The CDR3 contains 14 residues. CDR3 loop: CASSTGQPNYGYTF. DNA of the CDR3: TGTGCCAGCAGTACCGGACAGCCTAACTATGGCTACACCTTC.

The rearrangement joins TRBV27 to TRBJ2-1; 7 bases are shared with TRBD2. V shed 0 bases, J shed 8 bases, and the junction held 13 bases outside the gene matches. This CDR3 is 17 amino acids long. Germline CDR1 MNHEY, CDR2 SMNVEV (reference sequence). CDR3 nucleotides: TGTGCCAGCAGTTTATCGGGGGGGGGACTGATGGGATATGAGCAGTTCTTC. It encodes CASSLSGGGLMGYEQFF.

This clonotype has a handful of counts. This sequence joins TRBV5-4 and TRBJ2-5, with 9 bases that match TRBD1. The J segment lost 5 bases and the V segment lost 4 bases, leaving 9 bases of the junction unmatched. This CDR3 is built from 15 residues. Germline loops: CDR1 SGHNT, CDR2 YYREEE (reference sequence). The CDR3 sequence: CASSARDRARETQYF. In nucleotides, the CDR3 is TGTGCCAGCAGCGCAAGGGACAGGGCTAGGGAGACCCAGTACTTC.

This clonotype showed up just a few times. The chain links TRBV27 to TRBJ2-7, with D maybe TRBD1 (6 bases). The V end lost 6 bases, the J end lost 3 bases, and 18 bases lay between the germline ends. The CDR3 has 15 amino acids. Germline CDR1 and CDR2: MNHEY and SMNVEV (reference sequence). As DNA, the CDR3 is TGTGCCAGCAGACAGGAACAGGGTTATTTCTACGAGCAGTACGTC. It codes for CASRQEQGYFYEQYV.

This clonotype was detected ten times or more. This rearrangement joins TRBV5-1 to TRBJ2-2, with 12 nucleotides matching TRBD2. J gave up 3 bases and V 4 bases, and 7 bases lay outside the gene matches. In germline, CDR1 is SGHRS, CDR2 YFSETQ. The CDR3 is made up of 17 amino acids. CDR3 nucleotides: TGCGCCAGCAGCCCGGGACTAGCGGGCGTCGACACCGGGGAGCTGTTTTTT. Its translation is CASSPGLAGVDTGELFF.

On this clonotype: Given a much more abundant clone one base away, this may be a read error. V and J are TRBV5-1 and TRBJ2-1; maybe TRBD2 (6 bases). CDR3 length equals 15 residues. Germline loops: CDR1 SGHRS, CDR2 YFSETQ. The CDR3 here is CASSGPRGIHNKQFF. The CDR3 bases are TGCGCCAGCAGCGGCCCCCGGGGGATCCACAATAAGCAGTTCTTC.

The V and J genes are TRBV13 and TRBJ2-2; D is perhaps TRBD1 (6 bases). V was pared by 6 bases and J by 5 bases, with 13 bases between. CDR1 is PRHDT, CDR2 FYEKMQ, per germline (reference sequence). The CDR3 consists of 14 residues. DNA for the CDR3: TGTGCCAGCAGAAGGGGGAGTTATACCGGGGAGCTGTTTTTT. Amino acids: CASRRGSYTGELFF.

This clonotype was seen a few times. The chain recombines TRBV7-8 with TRBJ2-1; possibly TRBD2 for D (6 bases). Germline V gives CDR1 SGHVS, CDR2 FQNEAQ. V dropped 5 bases and J dropped 5 bases, with 16 bases sitting between them. The CDR3 covers 15 residues. This chain's CDR3 is CASSPGVAAHNEQFF. DNA for the CDR3: TGTGCCAGCAGCCCGGGGGTAGCGGCCCACAATGAGCAGTTCTTC.

This clonotype was detected a few times. The chain uses TRBV7-2 and TRBJ1-2, with D perhaps TRBD1 (5 bases). CDR1 SGHTA and CDR2 FQGNSA come from the germline V gene. The CDR3 consists of 16 residues. Trimming shortened V by 7 bases and J by 3 bases, and 21 bases separated the two germline ends. The CDR3 loop reads CASTVNLGLSDYGYTF. CDR3 bases: TGTGCCAGCACAGTAAATTTGGGGCTCTCGGACTATGGCTACACCTTC.

This clonotype came up many times. J is TRBJ1-3 and V is TRBV4-1; D is unclear. The CDR3 has 14 amino acids. The germline V gene has CDR1 MGHRA and CDR2 YSYEKL. The V gene lost 1 base and the J gene lost 2 bases, with 6 bases spanning the gap. The CDR3 protein is CASSQVTTGNTIYF. The CDR3 region has the DNA TGCGCCAGCAGCCAAGTAACCACTGGAAACACCATATATTTT.

In this sample, this clonotype turned up a few times. The chain has TRBV4-2 and TRBJ2-5; D not certain. The V gene's germline CDR1 is LGHNA and CDR2 YNFKEQ. V lost 4 bases and J lost 4, with 13 bases in between. This CDR3 contains 14 residues. The CDR3 DNA reads as TGTGCCAGCAGCCGCCTCCTAGGTAGAGAGACCCAGTACTTC. Encoded protein: CASSRLLGRETQYF.

CDR3 residues: CASSPGTGYYEQYV. CDR3 DNA: TGTGCCAGCAGTCCCGGCACAGGCTACTACGAGCAGTACGTC. V and J are TRBV27 and TRBJ2-7; a possible D gene is TRBD1 (5 bases). Germline lookup yields CDR1 MNHEY and CDR2 SMNVEV (reference sequence). The CDR3 length is 14 residues. Trimming took off 5 bases at V and 3 bases at J, with 14 bases between the two ends.

This clonotype has a handful of counts. The chain couples TRBV3-1 to TRBJ2-5; 13 bases agree with TRBD2. V dropped 3 bases and J dropped 5; count of bases not matched to a gene: 9. The germline V gene encodes CDR1 LGHDT and CDR2 YNNKEL (reference sequence). The CDR3 is 17 residues long. CDR3: CASSHRTSGGWRETQYF. Here the CDR3 DNA reads TGTGCCAGCAGCCACCGGACTAGCGGGGGATGGAGGGAGACCCAGTACTTC.

The rearrangement joins TRBV7-2 to TRBJ1-6, with 7 bases fitting TRBD1. Germline CDR1 is SGHTA and CDR2 is FQGNSA. J lost 7 bases, V lost 2 bases, and 8 bases had no gene match. The CDR3 has 16 amino acids. The CDR3 loop is CASSLSSDRANSPLHF. CDR3 nucleotides: TGTGCCAGCAGCTTAAGCTCCGACAGGGCCAATTCACCCCTCCACTTT.

The chain recombines TRBV5-4 with TRBJ2-3; D not certain. Trimming stripped 1 base from V and 0 bases from J, with 9 bases between. Germline V gene sequence: CDR1 SGHNT, CDR2 YYREEE (reference sequence). The CDR3 spans 15 residues. CDR3 loop: CASSLMGTSTDTQYF. CDR3 coding DNA: TGTGCCAGCAGCTTGATGGGTACTAGCACAGATACGCAGTATTTT.

This clonotype was picked up a small number of times. The chain joins TRBV4-3 to TRBJ2-1, with TRBD2 identical over 7 bases. The CDR3 is 15 amino acids. V was clipped by 4 bases and J by 0 bases; unmatched bases: 3. CDR1 is LGHNA and CDR2 is YSLEER in the germline V gene. CDR3 amino acids: CASSRERGSYNEQFF. CDR3 DNA: TGCGCCAGCAGCCGTGAGCGGGGCTCCTACAATGAGCAGTTCTTC.

The V gene is TRBV5-5, the J gene TRBJ1-1; 9 bases fit TRBD1. The length of the CDR3 is 15 residues. Per the germline V gene, CDR1 is SGHKS and CDR2 is YYEKEE (reference sequence). With 3 bases clipped from V and 0 bases from J, the junction kept 3 bases outside the gene matches. The DNA for the CDR3 is TGTGCCAGCAGCTCGACAGGGGGATTGAACACTGAAGCTTTCTTT. It yields the protein CASSSTGGLNTEAFF.